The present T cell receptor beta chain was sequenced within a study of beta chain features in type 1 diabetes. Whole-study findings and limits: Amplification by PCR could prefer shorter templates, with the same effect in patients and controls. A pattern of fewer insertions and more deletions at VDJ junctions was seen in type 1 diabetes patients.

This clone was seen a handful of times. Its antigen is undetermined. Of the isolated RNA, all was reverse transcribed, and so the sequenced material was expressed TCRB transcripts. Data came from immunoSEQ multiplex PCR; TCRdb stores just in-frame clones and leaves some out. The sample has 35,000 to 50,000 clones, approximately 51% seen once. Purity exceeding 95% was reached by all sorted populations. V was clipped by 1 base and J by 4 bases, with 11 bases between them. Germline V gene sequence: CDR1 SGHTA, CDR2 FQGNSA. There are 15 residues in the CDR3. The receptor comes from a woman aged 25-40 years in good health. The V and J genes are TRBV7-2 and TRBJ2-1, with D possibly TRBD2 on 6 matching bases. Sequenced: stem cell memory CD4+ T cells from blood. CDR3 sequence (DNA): TGTGCCAGCAGCTTAGAGGCGGGACGTTACAATGAGCAGTTCTTC. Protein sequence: CASSLEAGRYNEQFF.